A selection of T cell receptor beta chains follows, all from one sample in a study of beta chain features in type 1 diabetes. Profiled with immunoSEQ multiplex PCR; TCRdb holds only in-frame clones, not every one. The sample has about 700,000 clones, 10% to 15% seen once. Input material: naive CD4+ T cells from blood. These receptors were collected from a man aged 18-30 years with type 1 diabetes. CDR3s include the opening cysteine and the closing phenylalanine or tryptophan. Each record gives: V gene, clone size, D gene, J gene, CDR3 DNA, CDR3 protein. A D gene is named only where the DNA matches it firmly. A row's size may be missing; if present it is once, few, many or a size class.

TRBV29-1,-,TRBD1,TRBJ1-3,TGCAGCGTTGAGTCGGGACAGGGCGGAAACACCATATATTTT,CSVESGQGGNTIYF
TRBV10-2,-,-,TRBJ2-1,TGCGCCAGCACAGGGTGGGATGGAAATGAGCAGTTCTTC,CASTGWDGNEQFF
TRBV7-9,few,-,TRBJ2-7,TGTGCCAGCAGCTTAGGCTATGGCCCTCCCTACGAGCAGTACTTC,CASSLGYGPPYEQYF
TRBV5-4,-,-,TRBJ2-5,TGTGCCAGCAGCTTGGCCCTGGGTGCAGAGACCCAGTACTTC,CASSLALGAETQYF
TRBV28,few,-,TRBJ2-6,TGTGCCAGCAGGGTCCCCTCTGGGGCCAACGTCCTGACTTTC,CASRVPSGANVLTF
TRBV11-3,-,-,TRBJ2-7,TGTGCCAGCAGCCCCGACACTTACGAGCAGTACTTC,CASSPDTYEQYF
TRBV6-5,few,-,TRBJ1-5,TGTGCCAGCATCTCGGGGGTTGCCAATCAGCCCCAGCATTTT,CASISGVANQPQHF
TRBV10-3,few,-,TRBJ1-1,TGTGCCATCAGTGAGTCCGGTAGCCCCACTGAAGCTTTCTTT,CAISESGSPTEAFF
TRBV28,-,-,TRBJ2-7,TGTGCCAGCGGGACGGTGATCTACGAGCAGTACTTC,CASGTVIYEQYF
TRBV5-1,-,-,TRBJ2-2,TGCGCCAGCAGCCCATTGGGGTTGGCGAACACCGGGGAGCTGTTTTTT,CASSPLGLANTGELFF
TRBV18,-,-,TRBJ1-4,TGTGCCAGCTCTTGGGGGGCAGAGGAAAAACTGTTTTTT,CASSWGAEEKLFF
TRBV28,-,-,TRBJ1-2,TGTGCCAGCAGTTTTAGTAACTATGGCTACACCTTC,CASSFSNYGYTF
TRBV5-1,-,TRBD2,TRBJ2-3,TGCGCCAGCACCCCCGGACTAGCGGGGGCCTCCACAGATACGCAGTATTTT,CASTPGLAGASTDTQYF
TRBV15,-,TRBD1,TRBJ1-5,TGTGCCACCAGCAGCACGCAGGGGACAGGGACCCTAAGGAAGCCCCAGCATTTT,CATSSTQGTGTLRKPQHF
TRBV19,-,-,TRBJ2-6,TGTGCCAGTAGTAGCCGACCCTCTGGGGCCAACGTCCTGACTTTC,CASSSRPSGANVLTF
TRBV7-9,-,-,TRBJ1-4,TGTGCCAGCAGCTTAGCGGGGCCCCCCGGGAGAAAACTGTTTTTT,CASSLAGPPGRKLFF
TRBV14,-,TRBD1,TRBJ1-1,TGTGCCAGCAGCCAAGGGTCCGGACAGGGAAACACTGAAGCTTTCTTT,CASSQGSGQGNTEAFF
TRBV4-1,few,-,TRBJ1-1,TGCGCCAGCAGCCAAGAAGCGTCGGTCGGACAGAAAGAAGCTTTCTTT,CASSQEASVGQKEAFF
TRBV27,-,-,TRBJ2-3,TGTGCCAGCAGTCCCCGGGACGGCAGGCCAGATACGCAGTATTTT,CASSPRDGRPDTQYF
TRBV11-2,once,-,TRBJ2-3,TGTGCCAGCAGCTTCGCGGCTCTAAGCGCAGATACGCAGTATTTT,CASSFAALSADTQYF
TRBV6-1,few,-,TRBJ1-6,TGTGCCAGCAGTGAAAGGGCTCAGCTCCTCCACTTT,CASSERAQLLHF
TRBV9,-,-,TRBJ1-6,TGTGCCAGCAGCGTAGGGCCAGGGCCCTCACCCCTCCACTTT,CASSVGPGPSPLHF
TRBV6-1,-,-,TRBJ1-2,TGTGCCAGCGGGGAACAGGGCTATGGCTACACCTTC,CASGEQGYGYTF